Detailed here is one T cell receptor beta chain. It lacks a known antigen. The sample holds no much larger clone one base away, and base qualities are not on file. The data were obtained in a study of yellow fever vaccine responses in identical twins (dated by TCRdb to about 2018). Background on the whole study: In the study, vaccine-responding T cell clones were precisely tracked in identical twins. The study at large found these results: According to the authors, in identical twins the way T cells responded to vaccination appeared partly convergent and partly personalized.

Library construction relied on RT-PCR. Sequencing instrument: Illumina HiSeq 2500. The public reads were reprocessed in TCRdb via fastp at Q25 and MiXCR, keeping in-frame beta chains. Merged by CDR3 protein, the rows form single entries marked with the most common genes and DNA. The sample table holds about 18,000 distinct CDR3 sequences, of which approximately 60% were seen once. The ten largest make up about 8.4% of the sample. The clonotype comes from a woman aged 18 to 35 who received the yellow fever vaccine. Donor details come from another sample of the same person, matched by shared clones. The input for sequencing was T cells from blood (PBMCs), unsorted or a sorted subset (not recorded which), taken before or after yellow fever vaccination (not recorded which).

Here is the DNA: TGTGCCAGCAGTTTGAATCCAGGGGGACCTGAAGCTTTCTTT. Its protein product is CASSLNPGGPEAFF. The chain couples TRBV2 to TRBJ1-1; 7 nucleotides in the junction match TRBD1. At the junction V is shortened by 5 bases and J by 6 bases; bases outside the gene matches: 9. The germline V gene provides CDR1 SNHLY and CDR2 FYNNEI. There are 14 amino acids in the CDR3, from cysteine to phenylalanine inclusive. Only the CDR3 part of the read is kept: 42 bases, read in frame from the first base.